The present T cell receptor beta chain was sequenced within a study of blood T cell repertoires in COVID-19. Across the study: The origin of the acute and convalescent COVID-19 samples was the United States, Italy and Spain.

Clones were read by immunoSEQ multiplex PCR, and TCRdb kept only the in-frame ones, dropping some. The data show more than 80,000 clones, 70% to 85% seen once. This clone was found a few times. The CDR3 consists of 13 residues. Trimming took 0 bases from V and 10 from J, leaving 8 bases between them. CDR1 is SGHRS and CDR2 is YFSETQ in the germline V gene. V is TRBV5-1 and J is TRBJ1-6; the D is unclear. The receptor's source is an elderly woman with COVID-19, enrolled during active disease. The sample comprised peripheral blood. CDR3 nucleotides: TGCGCCAGCAGCTTGGTCCGGGAGTCACCCCTCCACTTT. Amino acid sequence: CASSLVRESPLHF.